This TCR beta chain came from a study of naive and memory T cell subsets (dated by TCRdb to about 2017). Context from the whole study: An open-source, UMI-based TCR alpha and beta sequencing pipeline was applied to sorted naive and memory peripheral blood T cell subsets. IgG serology results and the functional CMV T cell responses were in complete agreement. RNA was DNase-treated and reverse transcribed with TCR constant-region primers, mostly using SuperScript III. Findings and caveats that apply to the study as a whole: RNA-based TCR counts may be influenced by expression changes linked to T cell activation and differentiation. A clonotype was defined as a single alpha or beta chain sequence rather than as a paired alpha/beta receptor. In both CD4 and CD8 cells, a rise in Gini index and a fall in Shannon and inverse Simpson diversity were observed from naive through CM, EM and EMRA. The repertoire findings for the naive and memory subsets could not be validated, as no ground truth was available. Following error correction, more than 90% of naive TCR sequences occurred only once, which made naive abundance distributions much steeper than those of memory subsets. A few larger clonotypes were present in naive repertoires, particularly the CD8 repertoires, and these clonotypes were possibly memory cells re-expressing CD45RA. A power law was followed by TCR abundance, with an exponent that differed between naive and memory subsets but was consistent across the three individuals.

Separate amplification of TCR alpha and beta chain libraries was performed from the second PCR step onward. CMV status of each donor was established by measuring IFNgamma production from CD4+ T cells after fresh PBMCs were stimulated overnight with CMV viral lysate. Miltenyi beads were used first to positively select CD4 T cells, and CD8 T cells were then positively selected from the CD4-negative fraction. Cells were stained for CD3, CD4, CD8, CD45RA, CD27 and a live/dead dye and were sorted on a BD Aria II into four subsets based on CD45RA and CD27. Blood came from a few healthy volunteers, each fractionated into CD4 and CD8 T cells and then into four differentiation subsets. Around 130 ml of peripheral blood was collected from each donor, and PBMC were isolated by Ficoll-Paque PLUS density-gradient centrifugation. The sorted cells were lysed in RLT buffer, after which RNA was extracted using a Qiagen RNeasy kit and kept at -80 degrees C.

Libraries came from UMI-ligation and nested PCR. An equimolar mix of two oligonucleotides covering both TRBC1 and TRBC2 was used as the beta constant-region primer. A single-stranded oligonucleotide carrying the SP2 primer and a 12-nucleotide UMI was ligated to the 3' end of the cDNA by T4 RNA ligase 1. The ligated cDNA went through four rounds of PCR with nested alpha and beta constant-region primers together with the SP2 primer. The ligation reaction was kept at 16 degrees C for about 20-25 hours. To avoid over-amplification, PCR2 was usually performed as a SYBR Green qPCR and halted once a predetermined threshold was reached. Agencourt AMPure XP magnetic beads were used for all purifications after the first. Library amounts were measured by Qubit and library quality was assessed on a TapeStation, where the main peak was expected at around 650 bp. The pooled libraries were sequenced on an Illumina MiSeq using v2 2x251 paired-end kits, which usually yielded roughly 0.9-2.3 million reads per sample. Each sample was pooled at 3 to 4 nM, and about 4.5-7.5% PhiX was included to help cluster recognition. The published analysis was carried out like this. Decombinator assigned V and J genes to Demultiplexor-processed FASTQ reads by tag matching, allowing a single base-pair mismatch. By using UMIs, Collapsinator corrected both sequencing errors and the frequency errors caused by PCR heterogeneity. TCRs were translated and CDR3s were extracted from the conserved cysteine to the FGXG phenylalanine by CDR3Translator, with non-productive sequences being flagged. Gini, Shannon entropy and inverse Simpson indices were computed after subsampling the repertoires to the same number of UMI-defined TCRs. Clonotype abundance distributions were fitted to a power law by maximum likelihood within the linear range. Similar UMI counts, unique TCR numbers and clonal distributions were obtained with the pipeline and with MIGEC on one naive CD8 sample. In one analysis, naive TCRs that were also found in any memory subset of the same donor were excluded from the naive repertoire. A set of several thousand CMV-associated CDR3 sequences, compiled from VDJdb and a published dataset, was used to search the repertoires. The public reads were quality trimmed at Q25 with fastp and then assembled into clones with MiXCR by TCRdb, keeping productive beta chains. Duplicate CDR3 protein sequences are folded into a single record with the most common DNA and genes. TCRdb's processing, not the study's, gives the V and J calls here. The sample table shows roughly 140,000 distinct CDR3 sequences, and approximately 17% are seen once. The ten largest clones take up more than 0.13% of the sample.

Measured from the cysteine to the phenylalanine, the CDR3 is 16 residues long. The retained sequence is limited to the CDR3, 48 bases, with the frame set at the first base. From a lookup of the germline V gene, CDR1 and CDR2 are SGHTA and FQGNSA. Trimming takes 5 bases from V and 1 base from J, and the germline ends sit 18 bases apart. This clonotype was seen a few times. Its antigen target is currently unknown. No base quality values were provided; no much bigger clone lies one nucleotide off. The TCR originated in a human donor in good health. The rearranged chain carries TRBV7-2 and TRBJ2-7; TRBD1 is possibly the D segment (6 matching bases). Sequencing input: naive CD4+ T cells from blood. The cell subset or site label of this sample denotes: naive T cells, CD45RA high CD27+. The CDR3 loop reads CASSPSSDRGSYEQYF. The DNA sequence is TGTGCCAGCAGCCCTAGCTCGGACAGAGGATCCTACGAGCAGTACTTC. Supplemented by the reference TRBV7-2 and TRBJ2-7 proteins around the CDR3, the complete variable domain is GAGVSQSPSNKVTEKGKDVELRCDPISGHTALYWYRQSLGQGLEFLIYFQGNSAPDKSGLPSDRFSAERTGGSVSTLTIQRTQQEDSAVYLCASSPSSDRGSYEQYFGPGTRLTVT.